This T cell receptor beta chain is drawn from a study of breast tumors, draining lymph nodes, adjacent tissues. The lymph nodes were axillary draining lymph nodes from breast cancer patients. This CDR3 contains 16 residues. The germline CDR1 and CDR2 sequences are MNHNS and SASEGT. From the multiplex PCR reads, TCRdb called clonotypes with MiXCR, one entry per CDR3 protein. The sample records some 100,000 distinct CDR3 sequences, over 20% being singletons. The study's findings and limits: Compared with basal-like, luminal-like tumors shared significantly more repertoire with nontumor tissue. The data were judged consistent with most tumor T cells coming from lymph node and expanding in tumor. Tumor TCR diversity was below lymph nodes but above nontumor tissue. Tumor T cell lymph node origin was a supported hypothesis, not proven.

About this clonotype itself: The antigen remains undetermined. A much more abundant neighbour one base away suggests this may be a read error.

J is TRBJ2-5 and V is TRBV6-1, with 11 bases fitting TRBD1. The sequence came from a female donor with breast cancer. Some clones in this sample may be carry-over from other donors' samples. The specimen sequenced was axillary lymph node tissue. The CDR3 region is CASSSGTGGLGETRYF. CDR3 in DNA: TGTGCCAGCAGTTCCGGGACAGGGGGTCTAGGAGAGACCCGGTACTTC.